The present entry profiles one TCR beta chain with its context. The antigen is not known. These data originate in a study of synovial regulatory T cells in juvenile arthritis. Study-wide context: One patient received methotrexate plus infliximab; one lacked treatment information. General study results and limits: Inflammation-associated Treg cells in blood had less TCR diversity than the remaining blood Treg cells. Across patients, iaTreg TCR repertoires were mostly private, partly shared with synovial Teff and blood CPL. iaTreg cells shared more CDR3 sequences with synovial Tregs than other blood Tregs did.

Assay used: immunoSEQ multiplex PCR; TCRdb lists only in-frame clones, some missing. The sample includes 8,000 to 10,000 clones. The sequenced material came from Treg cells from blood. Noted subset: remaining (HLA-DR-negative) circulating blood Treg cells. The receptor was derived from a donor aged 2-35 years with juvenile idiopathic arthritis.

CDR3: CASVDLRVGNQPQHF. The genes are TRBV19 and TRBJ1-5; absent DNA, TCRdb's TRBD1 call cannot be checked. This CDR3 contains 15 residues. No DNA is given. Per the germline V gene, CDR1 is LNHDA and CDR2 is SQIVND (reference sequence).